This T cell receptor beta chain was identified in a study of early T cells in non-severe SARS-CoV-2 infection. About the research overall: Sequencing input comprised bulk RNA from unsorted whole blood; chain pairing was not available.

Separate cDNA molecules each had unique molecular identifiers attached to them. TCRdb called the 5' RACE reads again in MiXCR, with one record for every CDR3 protein. Counted here are 70,000 to 75,000 distinct CDR3 sequences, 10% to 15% occurring once; the ten biggest clones make up about 4%. This clonotype was counted ten times or more. Its antigen is not identified. Study-wide points: Using VDJdb, the matching emphasized anti-spike CD8 responses while missing private and CD4 specificities.

Trimming pared 2 bases from V and 2 bases from J, leaving 6 bases between. CDR3 length: 12 residues. The germline V gene encodes CDR1 DFQATT and CDR2 SNEGSKA (reference sequence). This receptor was taken from an adult who was a healthcare worker with PCR-confirmed SARS-CoV-2 infection or an uninfected control (not recorded which). The sequenced material came from whole blood. The chain links TRBV20-1 to TRBJ2-5; a possible D gene is TRBD2 (6 bases). CDR3 coding DNA: TGCAGTGCTAGACGGGGGCAAGAGACCCAGTACTTC. Translating gives CSARRGQETQYF.